The 32 T cell receptor beta chains below come from one sample, sequenced in a study of T cell clonotyping in hematopoietic cell transplantation. Only in-frame clones appear in the TCRdb table, and some are missing; sequencing was by immunoSEQ multiplex PCR. The data hold under 9,500 clones, with about 75% observed a single time. Sample: peripheral blood mononuclear cells, taken 180 days after allogeneic stem cell transplant. These receptor sequences come from a female patient between 50 and 60 years old who had an allogeneic stem cell transplant from a related donor, so the T cells may come from the graft donor. Some clones in this sample may be carry-over from other donors' samples.

Judged by abundance, this clone is medium-sized. The chain carries TRBV5-6 and TRBJ1-2; D unclear. CDR1 is SGHDT, CDR2 YYEEEE, per germline. The CDR3 contains 13 residues. Between the trimmed V and J ends, which lost 4 bases and 2 bases, there was a span of 9 bases. The CDR3 sequence: CASSPTENYGYTF. In DNA form, the CDR3 reads TGTGCCAGCAGCCCAACGGAAAACTATGGCTACACCTTC.

This clone showed up just once. This chain links TRBV7-2 with TRBJ2-4; a weak D match, TRBD2 (5 bases). The CDR3 contains 13 residues. The germline CDR1 and CDR2 sequences are SGHTA and FQGNSA. Trimming cost V 3 bases and J 7 bases, with 10 bases left between them. This CDR3 is CASSLASRNIQYF. CDR3 bases: TGTGCCAGCAGCTTGGCTAGCCGGAACATTCAGTACTTC.

V is TRBV5-1 and J is TRBJ2-3; D gene uncertain. Germline lookup yields CDR1 SGHRS and CDR2 YFSETQ. The V end was cut by 0 bases, the J end by 0 bases, with 11 bases between. The CDR3 consists of 16 residues. CDR3 region: CASSLGVLGSTDTQYF. The CDR3 DNA reads as TGCGCCAGCAGCTTGGGGGTACTTGGTAGCACAGATACGCAGTATTTT.

This sequence joins TRBV2 and TRBJ2-7; 7 nucleotides align to TRBD2. CDR3 size: 14 residues. The germline V gene encodes CDR1 SNHLY and CDR2 FYNNEI. V lost 6 bases, J lost 0 bases, and 5 bases stayed unmatched. CDR3 DNA sequence: TGTGCCAGCAGCTCCCTAGCGGTCTCCTACGAGCAGTACTTC. It is translated as CASSSLAVSYEQYF.

This rearrangement joins TRBV7-2 to TRBJ2-7, with a tentative D call TRBD1 (7 bases). Germline values: CDR1 SGHTA, CDR2 FQGNSA. The CDR3 loop spans 14 amino acids. V lost 1 base and J lost 5, with 12 bases in between. The CDR3 reads CASSLVAGGNEQYF. DNA for the CDR3: TGTGCCAGCAGCTTAGTGGCAGGGGGGAACGAGCAGTACTTC.

The chain joins TRBV15 to TRBJ1-2; 12 bases align to TRBD1. Germline V gene lookup returns CDR1 LNHNV and CDR2 YYDKDF (reference sequence). Trimming removed 5 bases from V and 2 bases from J; junction bases left unmatched: 9. The CDR3 loop spans 17 amino acids. In DNA form, the CDR3 reads TGTGCCACCAGCTCGGGGGGACAGGGGGCGCGAAACTATGGCTACACCTTC. Translating it yields CATSSGGQGARNYGYTF.

The chain couples TRBV9 to TRBJ1-1; 8 bases line up with TRBD1. The CDR3 is 15 residues long. V shed 3 bases, J shed 4 bases, and the junction held 8 bases outside the gene matches. The germline V gene encodes CDR1 SGDLS and CDR2 YYNGEE. CDR3: CASSASSRGLTEAFF. DNA for the CDR3: TGTGCCAGCAGCGCCTCAAGCAGGGGGCTCACTGAAGCTTTCTTT.

This chain joins TRBV5-6 and TRBJ2-5; no definite D call. Germline CDR1 SGHDT, CDR2 YYEEEE. Between the trimmed V and J ends, which lost 2 bases and 1 base, there was a span of 9 bases. This CDR3 has 14 residues. The CDR3 protein is CASSFPQFQETQYF. DNA of the CDR3: TGTGCCAGCAGCTTTCCTCAGTTCCAAGAGACCCAGTACTTC. Full variable domain (rest looked up from reference TRBV5-6 and TRBJ2-5): DAGVTQSPTHLIKTRGQQVTLRCSPKSGHDTVSWYQQALGQGPQFIFQYYEEEERQRGNFPDRFSGHQFPNYSSELNVNALLLGDSALYLCASSFPQFQETQYFGPGTRLLVL.

The chain links TRBV9 to TRBJ2-3; D tentatively reads TRBD1 or TRBD2 (5 bases each). The V gene lost 5 bases and the J gene lost 2 bases, with 21 bases spanning the gap. The CDR3 sequence is 17 residues long. CDR1 and CDR2 from the germline V gene are SGDLS and YYNGEE. DNA for the CDR3: TGTGCCAGCAGTGGACTGTTAGGGGCCCAAAACACAGATACGCAGTATTTT. The encoded protein is CASSGLLGAQNTDTQYF.

The J gene is TRBJ2-3, the V gene TRBV4-3; 9 bases agree with TRBD2. The CDR3 consists of 17 residues. The V gene end was trimmed by 0 bases and the J gene end by 5 bases; junction bases not matched to a gene: 9. Germline V gene data show CDR1 as LGHNA and CDR2 as YSLEER. The CDR3 loop is CASSQERGGGAVDTQYF. CDR3 coding DNA: TGCGCCAGCAGCCAAGAGAGAGGCGGGGGGGCCGTAGATACGCAGTATTTT.

The rearrangement uses TRBV9 and TRBJ1-2; a weak D match, TRBD1 (5 bases). V was pared by 3 bases and J by 2 bases, with 17 bases between. In germline, CDR1 is SGDLS, CDR2 YYNGEE. This CDR3 has 16 amino acids. CDR3: CASSAFGGTANYGYTF. The CDR3 DNA sequence: TGTGCCAGCAGCGCGTTTGGAGGGACGGCGAACTATGGCTACACCTTC.

The chain uses TRBV29-1 and TRBJ1-2; D is undetermined. There are 14 residues in the CDR3. Germline CDR1 reads SQVTM; CDR2 reads ANQGSEA. Trimming left V 6 bases short and J 1 base short, with 15 bases between. CDR3 nucleotide sequence: TGCAGCGTAGACCTCTCCAGCCTTAACTATGGCTACACCTTC. Residues: CSVDLSSLNYGYTF. The whole variable domain, filled in from reference TRBV29-1 and TRBJ1-2, reads SAVISQKPSRDICQRGTSLTIQCQVDSQVTMMFWYRQQPGQSLTLIATANQGSEATYESGFVIDKFPISRPNLTFSTLTVSNMSPEDSSIYLCSVDLSSLNYGYTFGSGTRLTVV.

The chain has TRBV11-2 and TRBJ2-5; tentative D call: TRBD1 (5 bases). CDR3 size: 15 residues. V shed 6 bases and J shed 7 bases, with 21 bases lying between them. From germline, CDR1 is SGHAT and CDR2 FQNNGV. CDR3 protein: CASSNGQGSSVTQYF. CDR3 DNA: TGTGCCAGCAGTAACGGGCAGGGCTCAAGTGTGACCCAGTACTTC.

This clone has a handful of counts. The rearrangement joins TRBV7-9 to TRBJ2-2, with 10 bases identical to TRBD1. The CDR3 has 18 residues. Germline lookup yields CDR1 SEHNR and CDR2 FQNEAQ (reference sequence). Germline trimming cut 1 base from V and 7 bases from J; bases unmatched to any gene: 12. The CDR3 nucleotides read TGTGCCAGCAGCTTAGTACCAACCCGGGACAGGGGTAACGGGGAGCTGTTTTTT. This encodes CASSLVPTRDRGNGELFF.

This chain joins TRBV6-5 and TRBJ1-1; D unresolved. The CDR3 extends over 12 amino acids. The germline gives CDR1 MNHEY, CDR2 SVGAGI. The ends were cut back, 4 bases at V and 1 base at J, with 4 bases in the middle. The CDR3 loop reads CASSWRNTEAFF. CDR3 nucleotides: TGTGCCAGCAGTTGGAGGAACACTGAAGCTTTCTTT.

The chain links TRBV10-3 to TRBJ1-1; no clear D. Germline V lookup: CDR1 ENHRY, CDR2 SYGVKD. The V and J ends lost 10 bases and 7 bases respectively, with 13 bases between them. This CDR3 is 11 amino acids long. The CDR3 is CATGSPLEAFF. For the CDR3, the DNA is TGTGCCACCGGGTCTCCCCTTGAAGCTTTCTTT.

This chain connects TRBV9 to TRBJ2-1, with TRBD2 as a possible D gene (6 bases). The CDR3 has 15 amino acids. V dropped 0 bases and J dropped 5 bases, with 12 bases sitting between them. Germline assignment: CDR1 SGDLS and CDR2 YYNGEE. The CDR3 coding sequence is TGTGCCAGCAGCGTAGAGGGTTCGGGGGACAATGAGCAGTTCTTC. As protein: CASSVEGSGDNEQFF.

The CDR3 nucleotides read TGTGCCAGCAGTCGGGACAGGTCGGGAAACACCATATATTTT. Its translation: CASSRDRSGNTIYF. This chain connects TRBV11-3 to TRBJ1-3; 8 nucleotides match TRBD1. The CDR3 sequence is 14 residues long. Germline loops: CDR1 SGHNT, CDR2 YENEEA. Trimming removed 6 bases from V and 4 bases from J; junction bases left unmatched: 5.

The chain recombines TRBV4-3 with TRBJ1-2; D not certain. Germline CDR1 is LGHNA and CDR2 is YSLEER. The CDR3 totals 12 residues. V lost 3 bases to trimming and J lost 5 bases, with 7 bases between them. The CDR3 protein is CASSHPLYGYTF. The CDR3 nucleotides read TGCGCCAGCAGCCATCCCCTATATGGCTACACCTTC.

This sequence joins TRBV2 and TRBJ2-3, with D unresolved. This CDR3 contains 13 residues. Germline CDR1 SNHLY, CDR2 FYNNEI. Trimming removed 3 bases from V and 3 bases from J, with 7 bases in between. The CDR3 spells CASSDQETDTQYF. The CDR3 nucleotides read TGTGCCAGCAGTGACCAAGAGACAGATACGCAGTATTTT.

CDR3 residues: CASSLEGGGYGYTF. The CDR3 DNA reads as TGTGCCAGCAGCTTGGAAGGGGGCGGTTATGGCTACACCTTC. The V call is TRBV5-6, the J call TRBJ1-2; 7 bases map to TRBD1. V trimming: 0 bases; J trimming: 5 bases; junction bases outside the gene matches: 4. The CDR3 consists of 14 residues. CDR1 is SGHDT, CDR2 YYEEEE, per germline.

J is TRBJ1-1 and V is TRBV5-1; D gene uncertain. The CDR3 has 15 residues. Germline CDR1 SGHRS, CDR2 YFSETQ. V was pared by 0 bases and J by 4 bases, with 13 bases between. CDR3 nucleotides: TGCGCCAGCAGCTTGGGAACAGTAAGTCGCACTGAAGCTTTCTTT. This gives the protein CASSLGTVSRTEAFF.

A single count supports this clone. The chain is built from TRBV19 and TRBJ1-2; D not certain. The V gene's germline CDR1 is LNHDA and CDR2 SQIVND (reference sequence). Trimming removed 5 bases at V and 4 bases at J, with 8 bases between. This CDR3 is built from 12 residues. CDR3 sequence: CASSEQSYGYTF. CDR3 DNA sequence: TGTGCCAGTAGTGAGCAATCCTATGGCTACACCTTC.

V and J are TRBV9 and TRBJ2-2, with D tentatively TRBD1 (7 bases). The CDR3 loop spans 16 amino acids. Germline V gene sequence: CDR1 SGDLS, CDR2 YYNGEE. The ends were cut back, 4 bases at V and 6 bases at J, with 19 bases in the middle. DNA of the CDR3: TGTGCCAGCAGCACTCAGGGGGGACACTTAGCCGGGGAGCTGTTTTTT. Translation: CASSTQGGHLAGELFF.

This clone has just a few counts. The chain has TRBV29-1 and TRBJ2-7; no reliable D call. This CDR3 spans 11 amino acids. Trimming pared 5 bases from V and 4 bases from J, leaving 9 bases between. Germline values: CDR1 SQVTM, CDR2 ANQGSEA. In DNA form, the CDR3 reads TGCAGCGTTTTCGTCCCTTACGAGCAGTACTTC. Amino acids: CSVFVPYEQYF.

This chain uses TRBV28 with TRBJ1-2; no clear D gene. CDR1 is MDHEN, CDR2 SYDVKM, per germline. Trimming took off 6 bases at V and 2 bases at J, with 16 bases between the two ends. This CDR3 is built from 15 residues. The CDR3 sequence: CASSSGLPKNYGYTF. In nucleotides, the CDR3 is TGTGCCAGCAGCTCCGGACTACCGAAAAACTATGGCTACACCTTC.

CDR3 coding DNA: TGTGCCAGCAGCCAAGATCGACGGAACTATGGCTACACCTTC. It codes for CASSQDRRNYGYTF. This chain connects TRBV4-2 to TRBJ1-2, with D unresolved. Trimming left V 0 bases short and J 2 bases short, with 7 bases between. Germline assignment: CDR1 LGHNA and CDR2 YNFKEQ. The CDR3 runs 14 residues.

CDR3 DNA sequence: TGTGCCAGCATCAAACAGGGGGTCCCCTACGAGCAGTACTTC. Translated, it gives CASIKQGVPYEQYF. The chain couples TRBV5-4 to TRBJ2-7, with 8 bases that match TRBD1. CDR3 length equals 14 residues. Trimming took 6 bases from V and 2 from J; bases not matched to a gene: 7. CDR1 is SGHNT, CDR2 YYREEE, per germline (reference sequence).

A single count supports this clone. The chain combines TRBV20-1 with TRBJ2-2, with D hard to call. This CDR3 region has 11 residues. The V and J ends lost 5 bases and 7 bases respectively, with 8 bases between them. Germline V CDR1 and CDR2: DFQATT, SNEGSKA (reference sequence). The CDR3 DNA is TGCAGTGCTCTAGAATACGGGGAGCTGTTTTTT. Protein: CSALEYGELFF.

The V call is TRBV28, the J call TRBJ1-2, with 7 bases aligning to TRBD1. There are 15 residues in the CDR3. The germline V gene has CDR1 MDHEN and CDR2 SYDVKM. V trimming: 4 bases; J trimming: 5 bases; junction bases outside the gene matches: 10. CDR3 loop: CASSSGTVLTYGYTF. The CDR3 bases are TGTGCCAGCAGTTCTGGGACAGTCCTTACTTATGGCTACACCTTC.

Here the CDR3 reads CASSHNGGSRSEQFF. In nucleotides, the CDR3 is TGCGCCAGCAGCCATAACGGCGGGTCGAGGAGTGAGCAGTTCTTC. The chain carries TRBV4-1 and TRBJ2-1; tentative D call: TRBD2 (5 bases). The CDR3 is made up of 15 amino acids. Germline loops: CDR1 MGHRA, CDR2 YSYEKL. The germline V and J ends were trimmed by 3 bases and 9 bases, with 18 bases remaining between them.

CDR3 amino acids: CASSLNSPLAGSPLHF. The CDR3 nucleotides are TGTGCCAGCAGCTTGAACAGCCCTTTAGCCGGGTCACCCCTCCACTTT. This chain connects TRBV7-9 to TRBJ1-6; unclear D gene. The CDR3 loop spans 16 amino acids. Trimming took 3 bases from V and 10 from J, leaving 19 bases between them. Germline CDR1 SEHNR, CDR2 FQNEAQ (reference sequence).